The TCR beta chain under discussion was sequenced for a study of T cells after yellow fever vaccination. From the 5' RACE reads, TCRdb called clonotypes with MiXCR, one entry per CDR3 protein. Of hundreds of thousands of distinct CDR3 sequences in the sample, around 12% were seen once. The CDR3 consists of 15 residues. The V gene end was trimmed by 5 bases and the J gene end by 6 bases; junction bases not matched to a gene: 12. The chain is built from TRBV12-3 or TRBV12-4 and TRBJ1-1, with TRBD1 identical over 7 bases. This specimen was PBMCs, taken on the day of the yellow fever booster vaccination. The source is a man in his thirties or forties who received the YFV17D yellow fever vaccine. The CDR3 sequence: CASSAQGPQYSEAFF. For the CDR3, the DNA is TGTGCCAGCAGTGCACAGGGGCCGCAATACTCTGAAGCTTTCTTT.